These T cell receptor beta chains were read from a single sample in a study of blood T cell repertoires in COVID-19. Sequencing used immunoSEQ multiplex PCR; TCRdb keeps in-frame clones, though not all of them. The data hold around 300,000 clones, with around 90% observed a single time. The specimen sequenced was peripheral blood. The receptor set was obtained from a woman aged 25 to 39 with COVID-19, enrolled during active disease. Both conserved end residues are part of each CDR3. D genes are given only for firm matches. Where a row states a size, it is once, few, many or the class of an expanded clone; other rows omit it.

J gene,V gene,clone size,D gene,CDR3 DNA,CDR3 protein
TRBJ2-7,TRBV6-5,.,TRBD2,TGTGCCAGCCAAGGGGGGCTAGCGGGAGCCGAGCAGTACTTC,CASQGGLAGAEQYF
TRBJ1-3,TRBV5-1,.,.,TGCGCCAGCAGCTTGGCGGCAGGAACCGGAAACACCATATATTTT,CASSLAAGTGNTIYF
TRBJ2-7,TRBV6-5,once,.,TGTGCCAGCAGTAATGATCGGGGCTACGAGCAGTACTTC,CASSNDRGYEQYF
TRBJ2-2,TRBV5-1,.,TRBD2,TGCGCCAGCAGCTCTAGCGGGCGCACCGGGGAGCTGTTTTTT,CASSSSGRTGELFF
TRBJ2-7,TRBV27,.,TRBD2,TGTGCCAGCATGGCCCTAGCGGGAGTGATCGAGCAGTACTTC,CASMALAGVIEQYF
TRBJ1-5,TRBV5-1,.,TRBD1,TGCGCCAGCAGCCCGCTTGGGACAGGGGCGGATCAGCCCCAGCATTTT,CASSPLGTGADQPQHF
TRBJ1-1,TRBV19,.,.,TGTGCCAGTAGTAGCCGGCGGATGAACACTGAAGCTTTCTTT,CASSSRRMNTEAFF
TRBJ1-2,TRBV10-1,.,.,TGCGCCAGCAGTGAGGACAGGACGAAAGGCTACACCTTC,CASSEDRTKGYTF
TRBJ2-6,TRBV18,.,.,TGTGCCAGCTCAGCGCCGTCACTTGGGGCCAACGTCCTGACTTTC,CASSAPSLGANVLTF
TRBJ1-4,TRBV19,.,.,TGTGCCAGTACCGAGTTTGGAACTAATGAAAAACTGTTTTTT,CASTEFGTNEKLFF
TRBJ1-1,TRBV3-1/TRBV3-2,.,.,TGTGCCAGCAGCCCCCTCGGGACAAACACTGAAGCTTTCTTT,CASSPLGTNTEAFF
TRBJ2-3,TRBV9,.,TRBD2,TGTGCCAGCAGCTCCTTAGCGGGAATGGATACGCAGTATTTT,CASSSLAGMDTQYF
TRBJ1-1,TRBV27,.,.,TGTGCCAGCTATGTGAACAGGGTCACTGACACTGAAGCTTTCTTT,CASYVNRVTDTEAFF
TRBJ1-1,TRBV15,.,.,TGTGCCACCAGCAGAGATGCGGACACTGAAGCTTTCTTT,CATSRDADTEAFF
TRBJ1-2,TRBV28,.,TRBD1,TGTGCCAGCAGCCTGGGACAGTTCTATGGCTACACCTTC,CASSLGQFYGYTF
TRBJ2-7,TRBV6-1,.,.,TGTGCCAGCAGTGAAAGGCAGGGTCCCTACGAGCAGTACTTC,CASSERQGPYEQYF
TRBJ2-1,TRBV6-1,.,.,TGTGCCAGCAGTGAACGGGAGCGCTACAATGAGCAGTTCTTC,CASSERERYNEQFF
TRBJ2-4,TRBV19,.,TRBD2,TGTGCCAGTAGTATCAGTTTCTTTAGCGGGAGAGAAAACATTCAGTACTTC,CASSISFFSGRENIQYF
TRBJ2-1,TRBV15,.,TRBD2,TGTGCCACCAGCAGGCGGGGACTAGCTGGTATTGAGCAGTTCTTC,CATSRRGLAGIEQFF
TRBJ2-1,TRBV7-6,.,TRBD2,TGTGCCAGCAGCCCGTTAGCGGGAGCTAATGAGCAGTTCTTC,CASSPLAGANEQFF
TRBJ1-1,TRBV6-6,.,.,TGTGCCAGCAGTTACCGACCACAGGGTGAAGCTTTCTTT,CASSYRPQGEAFF
TRBJ1-1,TRBV4-3,once,.,TGCGCCAGCAGCCAAGGTGGTCGGTCGAACACTGAAGCTTTCTTT,CASSQGGRSNTEAFF
TRBJ1-2,TRBV29-1,.,TRBD1,TGCAGCGTTGAGGGACAGGGACGGGGCTACACCTTC,CSVEGQGRGYTF
TRBJ2-7,TRBV12-5,.,.,TGTGCTAGTGGTTTGACTGGGACTGGACTGGACTTC,CASGLTGTGLDF
TRBJ2-7,TRBV2,.,.,TGTGCCAGCAGTGCGAGACAAGGTGGCGACGAGCAGTACTTC,CASSARQGGDEQYF
TRBJ2-1,TRBV5-4,.,TRBD2,TGTGCCAGCAGCCCTCGACTAGCGGGAGTATTTGAGCAGTTCTTC,CASSPRLAGVFEQFF
TRBJ1-6,TRBV30,.,.,TGTGCCTGGAGATTTCCAGGGGCGAAATCACCCCTCCACTTT,CAWRFPGAKSPLHF